This TCR beta chain was captured by sequencing in a study of blood T cells in healthy people across ages. Germline V gene data show CDR1 as LGHDT and CDR2 as YNNKEL (reference sequence). The CDR3 extends over 15 amino acids. A second PCR of about 6 to 12 cycles used a sample-barcoded 5' primer and a J-beta primer mix. TCRdb itself ran the 5' RACE reads through MiXCR, one entry per CDR3 protein. The data show hundreds of thousands of distinct CDR3 sequences, 47% seen once. This receptor was identified in a man older than 75 in good health. The rearrangement uses TRBV3-1 and TRBJ2-4; a weak D match, TRBD1 (6 bases). The DNA end is a closer match to TRBJ2-7, so the J assignment may be wrong. The specimen sequenced was blood. The CDR3 sequence is CASSQSGQGFSEQYF. In DNA form, the CDR3 reads TGTGCCAGCAGCCAATCGGGTCAGGGGTTCTCCGAGCAGTACTTC.